This T cell receptor beta chain emerged from a study of blood T cell repertoires in COVID-19. Study overall: From T cells, B-cell-depleted T cells, or PBMCs came the material, which was cDNA or gDNA.

The protocol was immunoSEQ multiplex PCR, while the TCRdb copy is restricted to in-frame clones and leaves out a portion. The sample holds about 340,000 clones, 86% seen once. Recruited during active infection, patients (from Seattle) were subsequently followed longitudinally. Sequencing was performed on peripheral blood. The clonotype comes from a woman in her sixties with COVID-19, enrolled during active disease.

CDR3 protein: CASSKGRNTEAFF. The CDR3 bases are TGTGCCAGCAGCAAAGGCAGGAACACTGAAGCTTTCTTT. The chain has TRBV21-1 and TRBJ1-1; the table names TRBD1, a call not compared with the DNA. TRBV21-1 is an annotated pseudogene. The CDR3 has 13 residues.